This TCR beta chain was sequenced during a study of OX40 agonist ivuxolimab in advanced cancers. Comment on this clone: Its target is not known.

Profiled with immunoSEQ multiplex PCR; TCRdb holds only in-frame clones, not every one. This table has about 100,000 clones, 89% appearing once. Trimming removed 6 bases from V and 4 bases from J, with 12 bases in between. This CDR3 region has 14 residues. Per germline, CDR1 MDHEN and CDR2 SYDVKM. Study-wide results and caveats: In the expanded peripheral T cells, antigen specificity was never determined.

The TCR was taken from an adult with an advanced solid tumor such as melanoma, head and neck, liver or kidney cancer. Specimen: CD4+ or CD8+ T cells sorted from blood, collected in a trial of the OX40 agonist ivuxolimab. This chain connects TRBV28 to TRBJ2-2; D might be TRBD2 (6 bases). The DNA of the CDR3 is TGTGCCAGCAGGCTACGGGGGTTCACCGGGGAGCTGTTTTTT. Residues: CASRLRGFTGELFF.